These 5 T cell receptor beta chains came from one sample sequenced in a study of Ad26.COV2.S vaccination and SARS-CoV-2 variants. Treatment meaning: 15 to 20 received Ad26.COV2.S at low or high dose, single or two shots; several received placebo; per-sample allocation not given. Specimen acquisition occurred on day 63 following the initial vaccine or placebo injection. Using immunoSEQ multiplex PCR, the repertoire was profiled, and TCRdb retains in-frame clones only, with some absent. The sample yields around 310,000 clones, roughly 90% seen once. The source material was peripheral blood, sampled in a trial of Ad26.COV2.S vaccine versus placebo. All receptors come from a person between 18 and 60 years old who received the Ad26.COV2.S COVID-19 vaccine or a placebo.

The chain uses TRBV7-9 and TRBJ1-2; D is perhaps TRBD1 (5 bases). Germline assignment: CDR1 SEHNR and CDR2 FQNEAQ (reference sequence). V gave up 5 bases and J gave up 4 bases, with 20 bases separating them. The CDR3 runs 16 residues. The CDR3 region has the DNA TGTGCCAGCAGCGCGACATTCCCCGACAGTATCTATGGCTACACCTTC. This translates into CASSATFPDSIYGYTF.

CDR3 nucleotides: TGTGCCAGAAGCAAACCGGGACTAGCGGGGGGGCTTGATGAGCAGTTCTTC. It translates to CARSKPGLAGGLDEQFF. The rearrangement links TRBV5-3 to TRBJ2-1, with 16 bases matching TRBD2. TRBV5-3 is classed as an ORF, of uncertain function. V lost 4 bases to trimming and J lost 8 bases; unmatched junction nucleotides: 9. The CDR3 is 17 amino acids.

The chain joins TRBV19 to TRBJ2-1; 12 bases are shared with TRBD2. V shed 1 base and J 0 bases; nucleotides not matched to a gene: 13. The CDR3 length is 21 residues. Germline CDR1 LNHDA, CDR2 SQIVND (reference sequence). This CDR3 is CASSIAGTSGRSFSSYNEQFF. CDR3 bases: TGTGCCAGTAGTATAGCCGGGACTAGCGGGCGTTCCTTTAGCTCCTACAATGAGCAGTTCTTC.

The genes are TRBV7-2 and TRBJ2-4, with 11 bases matching TRBD2. From germline, CDR1 is SGHTA and CDR2 FQGNSA. V lost 5 bases, J lost 6 bases, and 12 bases stayed unmatched. This CDR3 is 17 amino acids long. CDR3 sequence reads: CASSLEPGLAAGNIQYF. The DNA of the CDR3 is TGTGCCAGCAGCCTAGAACCGGGACTAGCGGCAGGAAACATTCAGTACTTC. The whole variable domain, remainder taken from reference TRBV7-2 and TRBJ2-4, is GAGVSQSPSNKVTEKGKDVELRCDPISGHTALYWYRQSLGQGLEFLIYFQGNSAPDKSGLPSDRFSAERTGGSVSTLTIQRTQQEDSAVYLCASSLEPGLAAGNIQYFGAGTRLSVL.

The genes are TRBV30 and TRBJ1-1, with D maybe TRBD1 (6 bases). The germline V and J ends were trimmed by 5 bases and 0 bases, with 7 bases remaining between them. Germline V gives CDR1 GTSNPN, CDR2 SVGIG (reference sequence). The CDR3 extends over 12 amino acids. CDR3 DNA: TGTGCCTGGCAGGGGCTGAACACTGAAGCTTTCTTT. Translated: CAWQGLNTEAFF.